This T cell receptor beta chain was recovered during a study of cytomegalovirus exposure and HLA in healthy donors. Points from the study as a whole: Researchers reportedly found TCR beta sequences accurately predicted most subjects' HLA-A and HLA-B alleles. Many donors carried some public TCRs, although rarity characterized most TCR sequences.

It was with 60 Vbeta and 13 Jbeta primers that the PCR ran. Libraries were prepared by immunoSEQ multiplex PCR; TCRdb keeps only in-frame clonotypes and omits some of them. This sample has approximately 190,000 clones, with 84% found just once. A few counts support this clone. Its matching antigen is unknown. The TCR originated in a boy between 10 and 17 years old in good health and CMV-seronegative. The sample taken for sequencing was PBMCs.

The CDR3 DNA reads as TGTGCCAGCAGGGACCTGGGACAGGGGAAAAACATTCAGTACTTC. Translated: CASRDLGQGKNIQYF. The chain joins TRBV6-5 to TRBJ2-4, with 10 bases fitting TRBD1. CDR1 and CDR2 from the germline V gene are MNHEY and SVGAGI. The CDR3 loop spans 15 amino acids. J gave up 4 bases and V 6 bases, and 6 bases lay outside the gene matches.